A selection of T cell receptor beta chains follows, all from one sample in a study of blood T cells in healthy people across ages. TCRdb redid the calling of the 5' RACE reads with MiXCR, one entry per CDR3 protein. The sample records around 1.7 million distinct CDR3 sequences, 25% to 30% being singletons. Sequencing was done on a sample of blood. Receptor source: a woman aged 25 to 39 in good health. CDR3s include the opening cysteine and the closing phenylalanine or tryptophan. D genes are given only for firm matches. Part of the rows lack a size; the others show once, few, many or a class for expanded clones.

j_call v_call clone_size d_call cdr3_nt cdr3_aa
TRBJ2-7 TRBV5-1 . . TGCGCCAGCAGCTTGGCGCGGGACAGCTTCTACGAGCAGTACTTC CASSLARDSFYEQYF
TRBJ1-5 TRBV20-1 . . TGCAGTGCTAGTCAGGGAGGTGGGGTAAGCAATCAGCCCCAGCATTTT CSASQGGGVSNQPQHF
TRBJ1-5 TRBV28 . . TGTGCCAGCAGTTCCCCGACACTACGGAGTCAGCCCCAGCATTTT CASSSPTLRSQPQHF
TRBJ1-2 TRBV7-9 . . TGTGCCAGCAGCTCCCCTTACGATGGCTACACCTTC CASSSPYDGYTF
TRBJ2-1 TRBV12-3/TRBV12-4 . . TGTGCCAGCCGTGTATCAGGAGGGGAGCGGGAGCAGTTCTTC CASRVSGGEREQFF
TRBJ2-7 TRBV12-3/TRBV12-4 many . TGTGCCAGCAGTCCGCGTGACATAAGGGAGCAGTACTTC CASSPRDIREQYF
TRBJ1-4 TRBV12-3/TRBV12-4 . . TGTGCCAGCAGTTTCGGTCGGGGTGAAAAACTGTTTTTT CASSFGRGEKLFF
TRBJ1-2 TRBV6-4 few TRBD1 TGTGCCAGCAGTGAAGGCACAGGGGTAGGGGAGGGCTACACCTTC CASSEGTGVGEGYTF
TRBJ2-7 TRBV9 . . TGTGCCAGCAGCGTAGAAGGGGGCGCGGGGGAGCAGTACTTC CASSVEGGAGEQYF
TRBJ1-5 TRBV27 . TRBD1 TGTGCCAGCAGAAAGGGCCACAGGGGTCGTCAGCCCCAGCATTTT CASRKGHRGRQPQHF
TRBJ2-3 TRBV6-5 few . TGTGCCAACGGTAAACGGACAGTCACAGATACGCAGTATTTT CANGKRTVTDTQYF
TRBJ1-4 TRBV7-6 . TRBD1 TGTGCCAGCAGCCGGGACAGGGTTACTAATGAAAAACTGTTTTTT CASSRDRVTNEKLFF
TRBJ1-4 TRBV2 few TRBD1 TGTGCCAGCAGGCGCTCCGGGACAGGGGCAGAAAAACTGTTTTTT CASRRSGTGAEKLFF
TRBJ2-1 TRBV20-1 . TRBD2 TGCAGTGCTAGTGAGACTAGCGGGAGTGTAAATGAGCAGTTCTTC CSASETSGSVNEQFF
TRBJ1-4 TRBV4-3 many . TGCGCCAGCAGCTCCCGTGGGGAGGAAAAACTGTTTTTT CASSSRGEEKLFF
TRBJ2-1 TRBV5-1 . TRBD2 TGCGCCAGCAGCTTGGAAGCCTTTTTAGCGGGGGGGCCTGGTGAGCAGTTCTTC CASSLEAFLAGGPGEQFF
TRBJ2-1 TRBV5-1 . . TGCGCCAGCAGCTTGGGCCCGGGGGTGGATTACAATGAGCAGTTCTTC CASSLGPGVDYNEQFF
TRBJ1-6 TRBV2 few . TGTGCCAGCAGCGAACCCCCGGATTCACCCCTCCACTTT CASSEPPDSPLHF
TRBJ2-7 TRBV20-1 . TRBD1 TGCAGTGCTATGAGACAGGGGGCTTCCTACGAGCAGTACTTC CSAMRQGASYEQYF
TRBJ1-2 TRBV15 . TRBD1 TGTGCCACCAGCAGAGATCCAACAGGGGGAGCCAGGCGCTATGGCTACACCTTC CATSRDPTGGARRYGYTF
TRBJ1-2 TRBV27 few TRBD1 TGTGCCAGCAGCCATAGGGAGACAGGGAACTATGGCTACACCTTC CASSHRETGNYGYTF
TRBJ2-4 TRBV29-1 few . TGCAGCGTTCGAAGGACGGAGCAGTACTTC CSVRRTEQYF
TRBJ2-4 TRBV4-1 many TRBD2 TGCGCCAGCAGCCAACCCGTAGCGGGAGTCAAAAACATTCAGTACTTC CASSQPVAGVKNIQYF